These 24 T cell receptor beta chains share one sample of origin, sequenced in a study of tumor-infiltrating lymphocytes in glioblastoma multiforme. TCRB libraries came from RNA via three nested multiplex PCR rounds. TCRdb ran MiXCR on the multiplex PCR reads and lists one entry per CDR3 protein. The sample lists 25,000 to 40,000 distinct CDR3 sequences; about 58% were seen once. The sequenced material came from brain tumor tissue. These TCRs come from a male donor with glioblastoma.

The chain joins TRBV10-3 to TRBJ1-2; perhaps TRBD1 as D (5 bases). Germline V gene lookup returns CDR1 ENHRY and CDR2 SYGVKD. The CDR3 spans 16 residues. The V end lost 8 bases, the J end lost 5 bases, and 24 bases lay between the germline ends. Here the CDR3 reads CAIDDPTPQEEYGYTF. In DNA form, the CDR3 reads TGTGCCATCGATGACCCCACCCCACAGGAGGAATATGGCTACACCTTC.

This clonotype was counted at least ten times. J is TRBJ2-1 and V is TRBV11-1; no reliable D call. The germline CDR1 and CDR2 sequences are SGHAT and FQDESV (reference sequence). The CDR3 contains 13 residues. The V end was cut by 1 base, the J end by 12 bases, with 13 bases between. CDR3 region: CASSLGHWFGQFF. The CDR3 DNA is TGTGCCAGCAGCTTAGGCCACTGGTTTGGGCAGTTCTTC. The full variable domain, with the rest looked up from reference TRBV11-1 and TRBJ2-1, is EAEVAQSPRYKITEKSQAVAFWCDPISGHATLYWYRQILGQGPELLVQFQDESVVDDSQLPKDRFSAERLKGVDSTLKIQPAELGDSAMYLCASSLGHWFGQFFGPGTRLTVL.

This clonotype was counted only a few times. Relative to the germline gene, one junction end is altered; a read error may explain this. The CDR3 sequence is CASSLLGVVDQPQQF. In nucleotides, the CDR3 is TGTGCCAGCAGCCTCCTGGGGGTGGTTGATCAGCCCCAGCAATTT. This rearrangement joins TRBV12-3 or TRBV12-4 to TRBJ1-5; possibly TRBD1 for D (5 bases). The CDR3 loop spans 15 amino acids.

With regard to this clonotype: A junction end diverges from the germline sequence, so it may reflect a read error. This chain joins TRBV29-1 and TRBJ2-2; D perhaps matches TRBD2 (7 bases). The CDR3 has 13 amino acids. Germline CDR1 reads SQVTM; CDR2 reads ANQGSEA. CDR3 DNA sequence: TGCAGCGTTGGATGGGGGGGCACCGGGGGGCTGTTTTTT. It translates to CSVGWGGTGGLFF.

V is TRBV29-1 and J is TRBJ1-4, with D perhaps matching TRBD1 (5 bases). CDR3 length equals 11 residues. Germline V CDR1 and CDR2: SQVTM, ANQGSEA. In DNA, the CDR3 is TGCAAGGGGAGTTGGGGAGAAAAACTGTTTTTT. It specifies CKGSWGEKLFF.

This clonotype was detected only once. The final CDR3 position lacks the conserved phenylalanine or tryptophan, pointing to a likely read error. The rearrangement links TRBV6-5 to TRBJ2-3; either TRBD1 or TRBD2 may supply D (5 bases each). The CDR3 totals 14 residues. Trimming took 8 bases from V and 3 from J, leaving 15 bases between them. CDR1 MNHEY and CDR2 SVGAGI come from the germline V gene. CDR3 sequence reads: CASGGGFGTDTQYY. CDR3 coding DNA: TGTGCCAGCGGTGGGGGTTTTGGGACAGATACGCAGTATTAT.

This clonotype was recorded many times. The chain carries TRBV29-1 and TRBJ1-1, with a tentative D call TRBD1 (6 bases). Per germline, CDR1 SQVTM and CDR2 ANQGSEA. This CDR3 contains 14 residues. V lost 0 bases and J lost 2, with 10 bases in between. CDR3 coding DNA: TGCAGCGTTGAAGATGGACAGAGAAACACTGAAGCTTTCTTT. Translation: CSVEDGQRNTEAFF.

The chain recombines TRBV6-5 with TRBJ1-3; D remains ambiguous. The CDR3 extends over 14 amino acids. Germline lookup yields CDR1 MNHEY and CDR2 SVGAGI. For the CDR3, the DNA is TGTGCAATCAGTTATCGGGGAACTGGAAACACCATATATTTT. It translates to CAISYRGTGNTIYF.

As regards this clonotype: A clone one base away is much larger, so this may be a read error. J is TRBJ2-1 and V is TRBV28; TRBD2 aligns across 8 bases. This CDR3 spans 15 amino acids. Per the germline V gene, CDR1 is MDHEN and CDR2 is SYDVKM. The CDR3, as DNA: TGTGCCAGCAGTTCAGCGGGAGCCTCCCACAATGAGCAGTTCTTC. This codes for CASSSAGASHNEQFF.

The genes are TRBV28 and TRBJ2-7; tentatively, D is TRBD1 (5 bases). Trimming shortened V by 7 bases and J by 2 bases, and 18 bases separated the two germline ends. Germline CDR1 is MDHEN and CDR2 is SYDVKM. This CDR3 region has 15 residues. Here the CDR3 DNA reads TGTGCCAGCACCACAGGAGAGGCCAGTCCCTACGAGCAGTACTTC. Residues: CASTTGEASPYEQYF.

About this clonotype itself: This CDR3 is missing its conserved last phenylalanine or tryptophan, likely due to a read error. The chain combines TRBV2 with TRBJ2-3; D perhaps matches TRBD2 (6 bases). Germline V CDR1 and CDR2: SNHLY, FYNNEI. V lost 6 bases, J lost 1 base, and 11 bases lay in between. CDR3 size: 14 residues. CDR3 DNA sequence: TGTGCCAGCAGCGGGGACTCCCGCACAGATACGCAGTATTAT. Amino acids: CASSGDSRTDTQYY.

V and J are TRBV20-1 and TRBJ2-4, with 8 positions matching TRBD2. The CDR3 has 14 amino acids. Germline CDR1 reads DFQATT; CDR2 reads SNEGSKA (reference sequence). Trimming took 0 bases from V and 6 from J; bases not matched to a gene: 4. Written as DNA, the CDR3 is TGCAGTGCTAGAGATTCGGGAGGGGGAAACATTCAGTACTTC. It translates to CSARDSGGGNIQYF.

About this clonotype itself: The CDR3 ends on some other residue instead of the conserved phenylalanine or tryptophan, so this is likely a read error. This rearrangement joins TRBV6-6 to TRBJ2-4, with TRBD1 matching 12 bases. This CDR3 region has 19 residues. Germline CDR1 MNHNY, CDR2 SVGAGI (reference sequence). Trimming took 0 bases from V and 1 from J; bases not matched to a gene: 7. The CDR3 DNA reads as TGTGCCAGCAGTTACTCGAAGGGACAGGGGGCGCTGGCCAAAAACATTCAGTACCTC. Protein: CASSYSKGQGALAKNIQYL.

On this clonotype itself: This CDR3 fails to terminate in the conserved phenylalanine or tryptophan, so it likely reflects a read error. The chain links TRBV11-2 to TRBJ2-2; maybe TRBD1 (5 bases). The V end was cut by 8 bases, the J end by 4 bases, with 23 bases between. CDR1 is SGHAT and CDR2 is FQNNGV in the germline V gene. The length of the CDR3 is 17 residues. Here the CDR3 reads CASGPKTWGARTGELFY. In DNA form, the CDR3 reads TGTGCCAGCGGCCCCAAGACTTGGGGCGCCCGCACCGGGGAGCTGTTTTAT.

J is TRBJ2-7 and V is TRBV29-1, with D perhaps matching TRBD1 (6 bases). In germline, CDR1 is SQVTM, CDR2 ANQGSEA. The CDR3 contains 11 residues. Written as DNA, the CDR3 is TGCATCGTGCGGACAGACCCCGAGCAGTACTTC. Its protein product is CIVRTDPEQYF.

Of note for this clonotype: This CDR3 fails to terminate in the conserved phenylalanine or tryptophan, so it likely reflects a read error. The chain employs TRBV10-3 and TRBJ1-1; D ambiguous. From germline, CDR1 is ENHRY and CDR2 SYGVKD. V was shortened by 10 bases and J by 3 bases, with 18 bases between the two germline ends. The CDR3 sequence is 14 residues long. CDR3 loop: CATSVIGRDTEAFL. The CDR3 region has the DNA TGTGCCACGAGCGTGATAGGGAGGGACACTGAAGCTTTCTTA.

This clonotype was observed at least ten times. The chain joins TRBV20-1 to TRBJ1-6; D uncertain. Trimming took off 3 bases at V and 7 bases at J, with 13 bases between the two ends. Germline CDR1 DFQATT, CDR2 SNEGSKA (reference sequence). The CDR3 sequence is 14 residues long. The CDR3 DNA reads TGCAGTGCTAGGACCGGGGTATACAATTCACCCCTCCACTTT. Translated, it gives CSARTGVYNSPLHF.

Comments on this clonotype: No conserved phenylalanine or tryptophan is present at the end of the CDR3, so a read error is the likely explanation. The chain recombines TRBV29-1 with TRBJ1-2; D is uncertain. Looked up from germline, CDR1 is SQVTM and CDR2 is ANQGSEA. CDR3 size: 12 residues. CDR3 in amino acids: CSAIDNGYSYTS. CDR3 coding DNA: TGCAGCGCTATAGACAACGGCTATAGCTACACCTCC.

Worth noting for this clonotype: The CDR3 does not end in the conserved phenylalanine or tryptophan, so this is likely a read error. The V gene is TRBV14, the J gene TRBJ1-1; 10 bases agree with TRBD1. Germline V CDR1 and CDR2: SGHDN, FVKESK. V gave up 4 bases and J gave up 6 bases; unmatched junction bases: 5. CDR3 length: 14 amino acids. CDR3 sequence reads: CASSLTGTGAEAFY. The DNA of the CDR3 is TGTGCCAGCAGCCTCACCGGGACAGGGGCTGAAGCTTTCTAT.

This chain joins TRBV20-1 and TRBJ2-4, with TRBD1 matching 8 bases. V shed 0 bases and J 5 bases; nucleotides not matched to a gene: 18. The CDR3 sequence is 19 residues long. Germline V lookup: CDR1 DFQATT, CDR2 SNEGSKA (reference sequence). The CDR3 sequence: CSARDPDREIRNAQNIQYF. CDR3 coding DNA: TGCAGTGCTAGAGACCCGGACAGGGAGATTCGGAACGCCCAAAACATTCAGTACTTC.

This clonotype was found once. With a much larger clone just one base away, this may be a read error. CDR3 residues: CTSIRGADTQYF. The CDR3 region has the DNA TGTACCAGTATTAGGGGGGCAGATACGCAGTATTTT. The gene calls are TRBV7-9 and TRBJ2-3; the D gene could be TRBD1 or TRBD2 (6 bases each). This CDR3 region has 12 residues. Germline V gene data show CDR1 as SEHNR and CDR2 as FQNEAQ (reference sequence).

The chain carries TRBV3-1 and TRBJ2-1; D is undetermined. Germline V gene sequence: CDR1 LGHDT, CDR2 YNNKEL (reference sequence). The CDR3 is 11 amino acids. The ends were cut back, 1 base at V and 7 bases at J, with 2 bases in the middle. The CDR3 nucleotides are TGTGCCAGCAGCCAAGGGAATGAGCAGTTCTTC. This gives the protein CASSQGNEQFF.

On this clonotype itself: Just one base apart from a much larger clone, this may be a read error. The chain carries TRBV28 and TRBJ2-2; the D is unclear. Trimming removed 7 bases from V and 5 bases from J, with 17 bases in between. This CDR3 comprises 15 residues. Germline CDR1 MDHEN, CDR2 SYDVKM. The DNA of the CDR3 is TGTGCCAGCAATCCCCACGGAGCTGGTACCGGGGAGCTGTTTTTT. Protein sequence: CASNPHGAGTGELFF.

This clonotype was counted a few times. The chain is built from TRBV11-2 and TRBJ2-3, with unresolved D. The V and J ends lost 4 bases and 1 base respectively, with 9 bases between them. The CDR3 has 14 amino acids. Per the germline V gene, CDR1 is SGHAT and CDR2 is FQNNGV. As DNA, the CDR3 is TGTGCCAGCAGCTCCCGACCTCGCACAGATACGCAGTATTTT. Its protein is CASSSRPRTDTQYF.